Listed below are T cell receptor beta chains from one sample, sequenced in a study of read filtering for tumor transcriptome and immune sequencing. TCRdb passed the reads through MiXCR, listing each CDR3 protein once. The top ten clones hold about 35% of a sample with over 35,000 distinct CDR3 sequences, roughly 10% of them seen once. The specimen sequenced was a population of CD138-negative cells sorted from bone marrow. Receptors originate from a donor at least 40 years old with multiple myeloma. The CDR3 runs from the conserved cysteine through the conserved F or W. D genes are given only for firm matches.

v_call d_call cdr3_aa
TRBV11-2 - CASSPYLGVSYNEQFF
TRBV3-1 - CASSQDNSGTQYF
TRBV5-6 - CASSSLWVPRGGYTF
TRBV7-9 TRBD2 CASQGLAAQETQYF
TRBV6-1 TRBD2 CASSSRGGTYEQYF
TRBV20-1 - CSARDIAGNNQPQHF
TRBV10-3 TRBD1 CAIGQAPNTEAFF
TRBV7-3 TRBD2 CASSNSDLAGGRIQIYYNEQFF
TRBV20-1 TRBD1 CSAPPSGQGAW
TRBV25-1 - CASSVLEGRVYNEQFF
TRBV20-1 TRBD1 CSGRTGGLTGELFF
TRBV7-9 - CASSLGQSSEAFF
TRBV14 - CASGPRGNTEAFF
TRBV14 - CASSDPIASTDTQYF
TRBV4-1 TRBD1 CASSQVHGQGYEQYF
TRBV10-3 - CAIRGNSYNEQFF
TRBV7-8 - CASSLILTDTQYF
TRBV27 - CATIPPRNEQFF
TRBV18 - CASSPLSGVGGYTF
TRBV20-1 - CSARVARSTEAFF
TRBV11-2 TRBD1 CASKRGQGSYNEQFF
TRBV4-1 - CASSGGQRPPPDTQYF
TRBV7-9 - CASTPMTDTQYF
TRBV10-2 - CASSPSPSNSPLHF
TRBV20-1 TRBD1 CSSGQGETQYF
TRBV7-2 TRBD2 CAISPMPVAGTGELFF
TRBV6-5 - CASIEGTPFRGLSTDTQYF
TRBV6-2/TRBV6-3 TRBD2 CASNLAGGMFYNEQFF
TRBV6-6 - CASSNSDSNQPQHF
TRBV5-1 - CASSLAGGGYTEAFF
TRBV5-1 - CASSYGVLSYEQYF
TRBV5-1 - CASSAQGPGTGELFF
TRBV7-2 - CASSRLGGNTGELFF
TRBV10-3 - CAISDPQGTATNEKLFF
TRBV7-9 - CASSLGVAKETQYF
TRBV4-1 - CASSGLEGHEQFF
TRBV5-1 TRBD1 CASSLKAGGYSTEAFF
TRBV5-1 - CASRAGPPGALGQFF
TRBV6-5 - CASSYSNSGANVLTF
TRBV7-6 TRBD1 CASSSRDRGQGPQHF
TRBV6-1 - CASIRPEDHEQYF
TRBV20-1 TRBD2 CSAVTSGGAETQYF
TRBV6-1 TRBD1 CASLQGASQPQHF
TRBV12-5 - CASAASVETQYF
TRBV12-3/TRBV12-4 TRBD1 CASSLGQGFSDTEAFF
TRBV5-4 TRBD2 CASSTPAGGAIKTQYF
TRBV6-2/TRBV6-3 - CASNLVPVAYEQYF
TRBV3-1 TRBD2 CASSRRGGDEQYF
TRBV10-3 TRBD1 CAISESPGQGARGTPYEQYF
TRBV6-1 TRBD2 CASRAGRSTDTQYF
TRBV29-1 TRBD1 CSGRQGAEEKLFF
TRBV11-2 - CASSLNTEAFF
TRBV6-5 - CASRYEGLGVHNEQFF
TRBV11-1 TRBD1 CASSLGTGGDYGYTF
TRBV19 - CASSSGTGTGEKLFF
TRBV7-3 TRBD1 CASSLSGTGPSYTF
TRBV15 - CATSTLGASASYTF
TRBV3-1 - CASSQEREEQFF